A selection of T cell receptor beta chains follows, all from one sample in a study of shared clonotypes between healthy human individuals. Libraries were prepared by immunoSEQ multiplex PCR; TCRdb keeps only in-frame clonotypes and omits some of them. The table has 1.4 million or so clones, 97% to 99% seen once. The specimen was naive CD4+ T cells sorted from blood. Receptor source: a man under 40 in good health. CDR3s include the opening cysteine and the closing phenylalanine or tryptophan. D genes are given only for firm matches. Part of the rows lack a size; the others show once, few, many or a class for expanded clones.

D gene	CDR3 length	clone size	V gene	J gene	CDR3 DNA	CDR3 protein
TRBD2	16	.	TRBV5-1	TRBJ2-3	TGCGCCAGCAGTCCGCCGGCGGGAGCTGGCACAGATACGCAGTATTTT	CASSPPAGAGTDTQYF
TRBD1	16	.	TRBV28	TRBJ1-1	TGTGCCAGCAGTTTTGGGACAGGGGCCATGAACACTGAAGCTTTCTTT	CASSFGTGAMNTEAFF
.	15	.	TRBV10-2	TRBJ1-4	TGCGCCAGCAGTGAGTCGAGGGGGTTCATAGAAAAACTGTTTTTT	CASSESRGFIEKLFF
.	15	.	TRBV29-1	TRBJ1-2	TGCAGCGTTGAGGCCAAGGCAGGAAACCTCTATGGCTACACCTTC	CSVEAKAGNLYGYTF
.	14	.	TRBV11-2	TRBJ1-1	TGTGCCAGCAGCTTAGATGGGGGAGCCGGGGAAGCTTTCTTT	CASSLDGGAGEAFF
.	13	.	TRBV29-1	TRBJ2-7	TGCAGCGTTGAGGGGGCTCCCTCCTACGAGCAGTACTTC	CSVEGAPSYEQYF
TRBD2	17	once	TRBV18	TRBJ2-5	TGTGCCAGCTCACCATCAGGGGTAGCGGGAAACCAAGAGACCCAGTACTTC	CASSPSGVAGNQETQYF
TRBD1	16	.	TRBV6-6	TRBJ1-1	TGTGCCAGCAGTTACGGCGTAGACAGGGCGAACACTGAAGCTTTCTTT	CASSYGVDRANTEAFF
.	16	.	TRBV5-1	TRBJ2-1	TGCGCCAGCAGCCCCCCGGGAGCCAGAAGTTACAATGAGCAGTTCTTC	CASSPPGARSYNEQFF
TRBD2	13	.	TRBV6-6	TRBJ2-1	TGTGCCAGCAGTCGCGGGAGTAATAATGAGCAGTTCTTC	CASSRGSNNEQFF
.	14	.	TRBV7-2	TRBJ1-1	TGTGCCAGCAGCTTTAGGGACATGAACACTGAAGCTTTCTTT	CASSFRDMNTEAFF
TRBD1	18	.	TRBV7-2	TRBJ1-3	TGTGCCAGCAGCTTTGCCGCTAACAGGGGACCCTCTGGAAACACCATATATTTT	CASSFAANRGPSGNTIYF
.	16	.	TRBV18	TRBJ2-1	TGTGCCAGCTCAAATGTCGACAGTTTCGCCTACAATGAGCAGTTCTTC	CASSNVDSFAYNEQFF
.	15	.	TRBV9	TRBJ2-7	TGTGCCAGCAGCGTAGGGGGGGACAGCTCCTACGAGCAGTACTTC	CASSVGGDSSYEQYF
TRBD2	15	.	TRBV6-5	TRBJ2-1	TGTGCCAGCAGCACCTCGGCTAGCGGGAGAAGTGAGCAGTTCTTC	CASSTSASGRSEQFF
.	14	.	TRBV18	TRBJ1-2	TGTGCCAGCTCGGGCAGGGTTTCGGCCTATGGCTACACCTTC	CASSGRVSAYGYTF
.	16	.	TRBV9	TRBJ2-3	TGTGCCAGCAGCGTAGCGGGCCACCCAGGGCCAGATACGCAGTATTTT	CASSVAGHPGPDTQYF
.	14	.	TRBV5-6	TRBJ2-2	TGTGCCAGCAATTTGGACATTTACCCCGGGGAGCTGTTTTTT	CASNLDIYPGELFF
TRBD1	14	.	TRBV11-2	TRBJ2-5	TGTGCCAGCAGCAACCGGGACAGGGGAGAGACCCAGTACTTC	CASSNRDRGETQYF
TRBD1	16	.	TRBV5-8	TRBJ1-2	TGTGCCAGCAGCGACGCGGCACAGGGGGCGTTCTATGGCTACACCTTC	CASSDAAQGAFYGYTF
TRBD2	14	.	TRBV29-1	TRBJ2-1	TGCAGCGTTGACTGGACTAGCGCCTACAATGAGCAGTTCTTC	CSVDWTSAYNEQFF
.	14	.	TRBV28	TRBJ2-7	TGTGCCAGCAGTTTATGGGGCAGAACCTACGAGCAGTACTTC	CASSLWGRTYEQYF
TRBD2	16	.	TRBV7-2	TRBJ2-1	TGTGCCAGCAGCTTAGCTAGCGGGGCCGCTTACAATGAGCAGTTCTTC	CASSLASGAAYNEQFF
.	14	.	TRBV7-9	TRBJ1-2	TGTGCCAGCAGCTGGGCAGAGCTTAACTATGGCTACACCTTC	CASSWAELNYGYTF
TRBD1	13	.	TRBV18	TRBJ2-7	TGTGCCAGCTCCCTGGACAGGATCGACGAGCAGTACTTC	CASSLDRIDEQYF
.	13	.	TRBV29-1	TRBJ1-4	TGCAGCGTTGAAGATCGGAGGAGGGGAGCCCTGTTTTTT	CSVEDRRRGALFF
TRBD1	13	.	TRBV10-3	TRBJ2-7	TGTGCCATCGGGACAGGGAACCTACTCGAGCAGTACTTC	CAIGTGNLLEQYF
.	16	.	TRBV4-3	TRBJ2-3	TGCGCCAGCAGCCAAGAAATCGGAGCGAGTGTAGATACGCAGTATTTT	CASSQEIGASVDTQYF
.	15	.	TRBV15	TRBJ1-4	TGTGCCACCAGCACCCACCCGGGGACAAGTGAAAAACTGTTTTTT	CATSTHPGTSEKLFF
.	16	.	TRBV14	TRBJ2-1	TGTGCCAGCAGCCAAGCCCCGCCTAGCGTACACAATGAGCAGTTCTTC	CASSQAPPSVHNEQFF
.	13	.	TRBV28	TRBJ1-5	TGTGCCGCGGGATTTTGGGCCAATCAGCCCCAGCATTTT	CAAGFWANQPQHF
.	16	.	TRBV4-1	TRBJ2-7	TGCGCCAGCAGCCAAGCAATCAGGAGCCCATCCTACGAGCAGTACTTC	CASSQAIRSPSYEQYF
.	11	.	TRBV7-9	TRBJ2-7	TGTGCCAGCAGCCCCTCCTACGAGCAGTACTTC	CASSPSYEQYF
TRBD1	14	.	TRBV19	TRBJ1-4	TGTGCCAGTAACAACAGGGGTTTAGGAGAAAAACTGTTTTTT	CASNNRGLGEKLFF
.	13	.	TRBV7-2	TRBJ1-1	TGTGCCAGCACCCTACAGCCGAACGCTGAAGCTTTCTTT	CASTLQPNAEAFF
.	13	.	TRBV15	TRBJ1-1	TGTGCCACCAGCAGAGATAGGGCCGGGGGTGCTTTCTTT	CATSRDRAGGAFF
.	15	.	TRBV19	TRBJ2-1	TGTGCCAGTAGTCCCCCCAGCGGCCCCTACAATGAGCAGTTCTTC	CASSPPSGPYNEQFF
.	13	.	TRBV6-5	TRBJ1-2	TGTGCCAGCACTCCTCTGGGCGCCTATGGCTACACCTTC	CASTPLGAYGYTF
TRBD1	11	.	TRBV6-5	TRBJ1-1	TGTGCCAGCAGTTGGACAGGGGTGGCTTTCTTT	CASSWTGVAFF
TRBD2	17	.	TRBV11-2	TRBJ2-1	TGTGCCAGCAGCCCGCGGACTAGCGGGAGTGTCTACAATGAGCAGTTCTTC	CASSPRTSGSVYNEQFF
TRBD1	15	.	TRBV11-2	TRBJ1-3	TGTGCCAGCAGTCAACAGGGGTTCGCTGGAAACACCATATATTTT	CASSQQGFAGNTIYF
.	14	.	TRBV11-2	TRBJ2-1	TGTGCCAGCAGCTTAGACAGATTCTACAATGAGCAGTTCTTC	CASSLDRFYNEQFF